The rows below give T cell receptor beta chains drawn from one sample of a study of CD8 T cells in Susac syndrome. MiXCR, run by TCRdb on the immunoSEQ multiplex PCR reads, gives a single entry per CDR3 protein. The data show 150,000 to 200,000 distinct CDR3 sequences, roughly nine tenths seen once. The sequenced sample consisted of CD4+ T cells from PBMCs. These receptors all come from a human donor with Susac syndrome. Each CDR3 is given with its conserved first and last residue. A D gene is named only where the DNA matches it firmly. Clone size, where shown, is once, few, many, or a class for clones that have expanded.

>TRBV5-1|.|.|TRBJ2-1
CASSFSTPTYGPHNEQFF
TGCGCCAGCAGCTTCTCGACACCGACCTACGGACCCCACAATGAGCAGTTCTTC
>TRBV7-2|.|.|TRBJ1-2
CASSLDKAGGYTF
TGTGCCAGCAGCTTAGACAAGGCAGGGGGCTACACCTTC
>TRBV19|.|.|TRBJ1-4
CASSRGTLNEKLFF
TGTGCCAGTAGTCGAGGGACCCTTAATGAAAAACTGTTTTTT
>TRBV7-2|.|.|TRBJ1-5
CASSLKGGVQPQHF
TGTGCCAGCAGCTTAAAGGGGGGGGTTCAGCCCCAGCATTTT
>TRBV12-3/TRBV12-4|.|.|TRBJ1-1
CASSNTNTEAFF
TGTGCCAGCAGTAACACGAACACTGAAGCTTTCTTT
>TRBV20-1|TRBD1|.|TRBJ1-4
CSANRGPNEKLFF
TGCAGTGCTAACAGGGGCCCGAATGAAAAACTGTTTTTT
>TRBV27|.|.|TRBJ2-6
CASSLNRAGANVLTF
TGTGCCAGCAGTTTAAACAGGGCTGGGGCCAACGTCCTGACTTTC
>TRBV7-3|.|.|TRBJ2-1
CASSFDHDGEQFF
TGTGCCAGCAGCTTCGACCACGACGGGGAGCAGTTCTTC
>TRBV3-1|TRBD2|once|TRBJ2-3
CASSPQAGGSHTDTQYF
TGTGCCAGCAGCCCCCAAGCGGGGGGCTCCCACACAGATACGCAGTATTTT
>TRBV2|TRBD1|once|TRBJ2-2
CASIGQARDTGELFF
TGTGCCAGCATTGGACAGGCTCGGGACACCGGGGAGCTGTTTTTT
>TRBV5-1|TRBD2|.|TRBJ2-7
CASKPLAGSGYEQYF
TGCGCCAGCAAACCCTTAGCGGGGAGTGGTTACGAGCAGTACTTC
>TRBV28|TRBD2|once|TRBJ2-5
CASSLGRVGGAQYF
TGTGCCAGCAGTTTGGGTCGAGTCGGGGGGGCCCAGTACTTC
>TRBV5-4|.|few|TRBJ1-2
CASSLGRGLNGYTF
TGTGCCAGCAGCTTGGGAAGGGGGTTGAACGGCTACACTTTC
>TRBV5-1|TRBD2|.|TRBJ2-2
CASSPGTRSGELFF
TGCGCCAGCAGCCCCGGGACTAGATCTGGGGAGCTGTTTTTT
>TRBV7-9|.|once|TRBJ1-1
CASSPGGPNTEAFF
TGTGCCAGCAGCCCCGGCGGGCCTAACACTGAAGCTTTCTTT
>TRBV5-1|TRBD1|.|TRBJ1-1
CASSVTGKGVTEAFF
TGCGCCAGCAGCGTGACAGGGAAAGGTGTCACTGAAGCTTTCTTT
>TRBV28|TRBD2|.|TRBJ2-4
CASSLLYSGDIQYF
TGTGCCAGCAGTTTACTCTACAGCGGGGACATTCAGTACTTC
>TRBV13|.|.|TRBJ1-2
CASSPRSASYGYTF
TGTGCCAGCAGCCCCCGATCGGCAAGCTATGGCTACACCTTC
>TRBV28|.|.|TRBJ2-7
CASSLDSPPYEQYF
TGTGCCAGCAGTTTAGATAGCCCTCCCTACGAGCAGTACTTC
>TRBV18|.|.|TRBJ1-1
CASSLRGTLNTEAFF
TGTGCCAGCTCACTGAGAGGGACATTGAACACTGAAGCTTTCTTT
>TRBV3-1|.|.|TRBJ1-2
CASSQGQLDYTF
TGTGCCAGCAGCCAAGGACAGCTGGACTACACCTTC
>TRBV18|TRBD1|.|TRBJ2-7
CASSPGTASPYEQYF
TGTGCCAGCTCACCTGGGACAGCCTCCCCCTACGAGCAGTACTTC
>TRBV23-1|.|.|TRBJ2-7
CASSQSSQAHEQYF
TGCGCCAGCAGTCAATCATCCCAGGCCCACGAGCAGTACTTC
>TRBV20-1|TRBD1|.|TRBJ2-7
CSARDAGQAEGYEQYF
TGCAGTGCTAGAGATGCGGGACAGGCGGAAGGATACGAGCAGTACTTC
>TRBV12-3/TRBV12-4|.|.|TRBJ2-1
CASSFYQNNEQFF
TGTGCCAGCAGTTTCTATCAGAACAATGAGCAGTTCTTC
>TRBV5-1|.|.|TRBJ2-3
CASSPSGVSTDTQYF
TGCGCCAGCAGCCCATCGGGAGTCAGCACAGATACGCAGTATTTT
>TRBV20-1|TRBD1|.|TRBJ1-6
CSARLRQGYNSPLHF
TGCAGTGCTAGACTACGACAGGGGTATAATTCACCCCTCCACTTT
>TRBV2|.|.|TRBJ2-1
CASSPDPGTEQFF
TGTGCCAGCAGTCCAGATCCCGGGACAGAGCAGTTCTTC
>TRBV19|.|.|TRBJ1-1
CASNPNRRNTEAFF
TGTGCCAGTAACCCGAACCGGAGGAACACTGAAGCTTTCTTT
>TRBV20-1|TRBD2|.|TRBJ2-1
CSAIRGGSSYNEQFF
TGCAGTGCTATACGGGGGGGGAGCTCCTACAATGAGCAGTTCTTC
>TRBV19|.|.|TRBJ1-5
CASSIQRDQPQHF
TGTGCCAGTAGTATACAGCGTGATCAGCCCCAGCATTTT
>TRBV20-1|TRBD1|.|TRBJ2-2
CSARVTDRVFVGELFF
TGCAGTGCTAGAGTCACGGACAGGGTTTTTGTCGGGGAGCTGTTTTTT
>TRBV18|.|.|TRBJ1-6
CASSPFNRASNSPLHF
TGTGCCAGCTCACCCTTTAACAGGGCTAGCAATTCACCCCTCCACTTT
>TRBV7-2|.|.|TRBJ1-1
CASSLHRVELTEAFF
TGTGCCAGCAGCCTCCACAGGGTCGAATTAACTGAAGCTTTCTTT
>TRBV28|.|.|TRBJ2-7
CASSEEGSTYEQYF
TGTGCCAGCAGCGAGGAGGGATCTACCTACGAGCAGTACTTC
>TRBV2|.|.|TRBJ2-7
CASSDDRHYEQYF
TGTGCCAGCAGTGATGACCGTCACTACGAGCAGTACTTC
>TRBV20-1|.|.|TRBJ2-3
CSACPIGRGRSTDTQYF
TGCAGTGCTTGCCCCATTGGGAGGGGGAGGAGCACAGATACGCAGTATTTT
>TRBV7-2|TRBD2|.|TRBJ2-1
CASSFSSGRNEQFF
TGTGCCAGCAGCTTCTCTAGCGGGAGGAATGAGCAGTTCTTC
>TRBV12-3/TRBV12-4|TRBD2|.|TRBJ2-3
CASSFFGGDTQYF
TGTGCCAGCAGTTTTTTCGGGGGGGATACGCAGTATTTT
>TRBV28|TRBD2|.|TRBJ2-7
CASSTASGRSYEQYF
TGTGCCAGCAGCACTGCTAGCGGGAGGTCCTACGAGCAGTACTTC
>TRBV19|.|.|TRBJ2-1
CASSIGLGSYNEQFF
TGTGCCAGTAGTATTGGGCTAGGCTCCTACAATGAGCAGTTCTTC